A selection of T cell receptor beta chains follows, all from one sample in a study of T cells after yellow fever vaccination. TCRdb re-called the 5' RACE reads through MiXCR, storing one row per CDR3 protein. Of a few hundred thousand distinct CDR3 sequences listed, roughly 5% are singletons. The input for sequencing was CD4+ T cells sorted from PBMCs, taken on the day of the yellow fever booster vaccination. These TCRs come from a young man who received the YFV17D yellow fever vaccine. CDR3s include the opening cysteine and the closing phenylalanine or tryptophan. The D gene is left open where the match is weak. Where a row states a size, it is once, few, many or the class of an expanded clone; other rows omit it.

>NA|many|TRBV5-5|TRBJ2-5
CASSGRQETQYF
TGTGCCAGCAGCGGCAGGCAAGAGACCCAGTACTTC
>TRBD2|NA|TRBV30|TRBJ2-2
CAGSGGASGELFF
TGTGCCGGAAGCGGGGGGGCCTCCGGGGAGCTGTTTTTT
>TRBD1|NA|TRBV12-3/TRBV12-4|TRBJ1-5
CASSSSTGAGVSRNQPQHF
TGTGCCAGCAGTTCTTCTACAGGGGCCGGGGTTTCGAGGAATCAGCCCCAGCATTTT
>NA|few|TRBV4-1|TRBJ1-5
CASSQEPGQPQHF
TGCGCCAGCAGCCAAGAACCGGGACAGCCCCAGCATTTT
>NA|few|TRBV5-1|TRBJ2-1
CASSFGTNEQFF
TGCGCCAGCAGCTTCGGCACCAATGAGCAGTTCTTC
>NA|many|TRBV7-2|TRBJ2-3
CASSLDTDTQYF
TGCGCCAGCAGCTTGGATACAGATACGCAGTATTTT
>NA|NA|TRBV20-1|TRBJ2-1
CSARDVLNEQFF
TGCAGTGCTAGGGACGTGCTCAATGAGCAGTTCTTC
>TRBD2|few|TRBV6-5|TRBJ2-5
CASSNSGGLTQYF
TGTGCCAGCAGTAATAGCGGGGGATTGACCCAGTACTTC
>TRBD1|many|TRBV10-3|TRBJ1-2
CAISETGTGNYGYTF
TGTGCCATCAGTGAAACCGGGACAGGGAACTATGGCTACACCTTC
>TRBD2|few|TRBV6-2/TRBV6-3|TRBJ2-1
CASSERGGLYNEQFF
TGTGCCAGCAGTGAGCGGGGGGGCCTCTACAATGAGCAGTTCTTC
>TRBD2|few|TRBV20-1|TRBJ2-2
CSASGGVPITGELFF
TGCAGTGCTAGCGGGGGGGTCCCAATCACCGGGGAGCTGTTTTTT
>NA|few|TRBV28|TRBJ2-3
CASSRRGFTDTQYF
TGTGCCAGCAGTAGAAGGGGTTTCACAGATACGCAGTATTTT
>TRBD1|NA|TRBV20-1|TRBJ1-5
CSAIIQGNQPQHF
TGCAGTGCTATAATACAGGGGAATCAGCCCCAGCATTTT
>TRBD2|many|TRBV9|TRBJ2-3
CASSGGLDFGTQYF
TGTGCCAGCAGCGGGGGACTAGACTTCGGCACGCAGTATTTT
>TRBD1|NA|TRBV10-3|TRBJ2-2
CAISPTGTGELFF
TGTGCCATCAGTCCGACAGGGACCGGGGAGCTGTTTTTT
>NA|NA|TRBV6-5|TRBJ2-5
CASSYLGVGQETQYF
TGTGCCAGCAGTTACCTCGGGGTGGGTCAAGAGACCCAGTACTTC
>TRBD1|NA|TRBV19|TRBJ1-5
CASSRSGQGTQPQHF
TGTGCCAGTAGTCGCTCGGGACAGGGTACCCAGCCCCAGCATTTT
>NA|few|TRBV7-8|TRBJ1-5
CASSLEWGEPQHF
TGTGCCAGCAGCTTAGAATGGGGGGAACCCCAGCATTTT
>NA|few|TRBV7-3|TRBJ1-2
CASSFARGRGYTF
TGTGCCAGCAGCTTCGCCCGAGGACGGGGCTACACCTTC
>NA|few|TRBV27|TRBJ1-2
CASRPDRPGGGYTF
TGTGCCAGCAGGCCGGACCGACCGGGAGGTGGCTACACCTTC
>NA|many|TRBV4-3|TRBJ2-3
CASSQEPNGPTADTQYF
TGCGCCAGCAGCCAAGAACCTAACGGGCCGACCGCAGATACGCAGTATTTT
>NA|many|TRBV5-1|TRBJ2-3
CASSLGDGDTQYF
TGCGCCAGCAGCTTGGGAGATGGAGATACGCAGTATTTT
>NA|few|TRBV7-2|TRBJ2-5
CASSFERTRETQYF
TGTGCCAGCAGCTTTGAGCGGACCCGGGAGACCCAGTACTTC
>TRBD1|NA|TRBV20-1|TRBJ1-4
CSANLGTGGEKLFF
TGCAGTGCTAACCTCGGGACAGGAGGAGAAAAACTGTTTTTT
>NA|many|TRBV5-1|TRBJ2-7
CASSLNYEQYF
TGCGCCAGCAGCCTCAACTACGAGCAGTACTTC
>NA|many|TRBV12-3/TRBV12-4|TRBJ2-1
CASSFLGGASHNEQFF
TGTGCCAGCAGTTTTCTGGGCGGAGCTTCTCACAATGAGCAGTTCTTC
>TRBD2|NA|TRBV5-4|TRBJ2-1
CASSLGAGVSYNEQFF
TGTGCCAGCAGCTTGGGAGCGGGGGTCTCCTACAATGAGCAGTTCTTC
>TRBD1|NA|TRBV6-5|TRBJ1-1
CASRTDRGYTEAFF
TGTGCCAGCAGGACGGACAGGGGGTACACTGAAGCTTTCTTT
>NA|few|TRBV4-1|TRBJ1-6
CASSPGYSSYNSPLHF
TGCGCCAGCAGCCCGGGCTACAGCTCCTATAATTCACCCCTCCACTTT
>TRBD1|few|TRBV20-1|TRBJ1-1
CSALPGGSVNTEAFF
TGCAGTGCCCTACCAGGGGGGAGCGTGAACACTGAAGCTTTCTTT
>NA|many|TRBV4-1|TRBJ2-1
CASSQDREQALSYNEQFF
TGCGCCAGCAGCCAAGATCGGGAGCAGGCTCTCTCCTACAATGAGCAGTTCTTC
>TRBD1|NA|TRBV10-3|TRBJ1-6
CATTPGQGSPLHF
TGTGCCACCACACCGGGACAGGGCTCACCCCTCCACTTT
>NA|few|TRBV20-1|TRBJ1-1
CSARDSPRALGAFF
TGCAGTGCTAGAGATAGCCCCCGCGCCTTGGGAGCTTTCTTT
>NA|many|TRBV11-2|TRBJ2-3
CASSKDRGSTDTQYF
TGTGCCAGCAGTAAAGACCGGGGAAGCACAGATACGCAGTATTTT
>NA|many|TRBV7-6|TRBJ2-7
CASSLGSDRRSYEQYF
TGTGCCAGCAGCTTAGGTAGTGATCGAAGATCCTACGAGCAGTACTTC
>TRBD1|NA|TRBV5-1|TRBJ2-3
CASSLDRGWYTQYF
TGCGCCAGCAGCTTGGACAGGGGGTGGTATACGCAGTATTTT
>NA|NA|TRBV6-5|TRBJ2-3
CASTQDGATDTQYF
TGTGCCAGCACTCAAGACGGAGCCACAGATACGCAGTATTTT
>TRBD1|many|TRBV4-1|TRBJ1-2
CASSQDPQGNYGYTF
TGCGCCAGCAGCCAAGACCCACAGGGGAACTATGGCTACACCTTC
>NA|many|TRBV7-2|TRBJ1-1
CASSRNVQSEAFF
TGTGCCAGCAGCAGAAACGTACAGAGTGAAGCTTTCTTT
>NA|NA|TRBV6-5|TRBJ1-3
CASSYGWSSGNTIYF
TGTGCCAGCAGTTACGGATGGTCCTCTGGAAACACCATATATTTT
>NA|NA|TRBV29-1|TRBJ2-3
CSVPRGDTQYF
TGCAGCGTCCCCCGGGGGGATACGCAGTATTTT
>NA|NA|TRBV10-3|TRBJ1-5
CAIITQPQHF
TGTGCCATCATTACTCAGCCCCAGCATTTT
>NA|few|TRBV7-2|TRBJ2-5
CASSSTGLWETQYF
TGTGCCAGCAGTTCTACGGGGCTGTGGGAGACCCAGTACTTC
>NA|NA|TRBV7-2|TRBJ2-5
CASTLDPAQTQETQYF
TGTGCCAGCACCCTAGATCCCGCCCAGACCCAAGAGACCCAGTACTTC
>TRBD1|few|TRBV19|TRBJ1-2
CASSIDGQGRGGYTF
TGTGCCAGTAGTATAGACGGACAGGGGAGAGGAGGCTACACCTTC
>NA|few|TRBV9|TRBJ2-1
CASSVGDYKEQFF
TGTGCCAGCAGCGTAGGAGACTACAAAGAGCAGTTCTTC
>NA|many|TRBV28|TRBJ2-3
CASSTTGTTDTQYF
TGTGCCAGCAGTACCACAGGGACCACAGATACGCAGTATTTT
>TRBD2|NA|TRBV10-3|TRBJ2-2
CAIRLGSGGTDTGELFF
TGTGCCATCAGGCTAGGTAGCGGGGGGACGGACACCGGGGAGCTGTTTTTT
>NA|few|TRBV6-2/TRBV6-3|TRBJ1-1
CASSSPGTPGRGAFF
TGTGCCAGCAGTTCCCCCGGGACTCCGGGCCGGGGAGCTTTCTTT
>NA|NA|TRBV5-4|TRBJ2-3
CASSWRTGTDTQYF
TGTGCCAGCAGCTGGAGGACTGGCACAGATACGCAGTATTTT
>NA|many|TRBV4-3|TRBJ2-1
CASSQGRGFVYNEQFF
TGCGCCAGCAGCCAAGGGAGGGGGTTCGTCTACAATGAGCAGTTCTTC
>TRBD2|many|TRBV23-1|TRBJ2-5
CASSSGGAGETQYF
TGCGCCAGCAGTTCCGGGGGGGCCGGGGAGACCCAGTACTTC
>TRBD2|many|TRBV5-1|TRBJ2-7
CASSLALAGVYEQYF
TGCGCCAGCAGCTTGGCCCTAGCGGGGGTTTACGAGCAGTACTTC
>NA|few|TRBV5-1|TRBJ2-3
CASRTDTDTQYF
TGCGCCAGCCGAACAGACACAGATACGCAGTATTTT
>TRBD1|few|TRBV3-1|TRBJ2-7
CASSHRRDRGHEQYF
TGTGCCAGCAGCCACCGCCGGGACAGGGGTCACGAGCAGTACTTC